This TCR beta chain comes out of a study of T-cell reconstitution after alpha-beta-depleted transplantation in children. Unique molecular identifiers were used to barcode this TCRbeta library. Using its own MiXCR run on the PCR reads, TCRdb lists one record per CDR3 protein. The data contain about 500,000 distinct CDR3 sequences, approximately 32% of them singletons. This CDR3 is built from 15 residues. V trimming: 4 bases; J trimming: 6 bases; junction bases outside the gene matches: 4. Germline CDR1 is SGHTA and CDR2 is FQGNSA. The sample in question was PBMCs from the stem cell graft donor, obtained from the stem cell graft. V usage is TRBV7-2 and J usage is TRBJ2-2, with 11 bases aligning to TRBD1. The clonotype originates from a human donor who donated a stem cell graft to a child with aplastic anemia. CDR3: CASSSRDRGAGELFF. CDR3 bases: TGTGCCAGCAGCTCGAGGGACAGGGGGGCCGGGGAGCTGTTTTTT.